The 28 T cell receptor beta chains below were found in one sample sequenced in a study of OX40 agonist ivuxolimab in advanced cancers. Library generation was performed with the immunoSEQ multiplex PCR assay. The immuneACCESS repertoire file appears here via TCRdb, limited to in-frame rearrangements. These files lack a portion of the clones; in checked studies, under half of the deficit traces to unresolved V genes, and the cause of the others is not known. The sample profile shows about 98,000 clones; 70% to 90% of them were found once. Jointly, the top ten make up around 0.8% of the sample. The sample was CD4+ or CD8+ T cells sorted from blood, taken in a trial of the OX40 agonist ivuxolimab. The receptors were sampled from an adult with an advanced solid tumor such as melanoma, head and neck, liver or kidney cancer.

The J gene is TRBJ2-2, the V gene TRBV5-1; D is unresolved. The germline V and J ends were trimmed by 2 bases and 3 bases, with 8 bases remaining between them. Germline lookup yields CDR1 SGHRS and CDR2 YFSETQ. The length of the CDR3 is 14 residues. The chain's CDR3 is CASSLGPDTGELFF. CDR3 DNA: TGCGCCAGCAGCTTAGGACCAGACACCGGGGAGCTGTTTTTT.

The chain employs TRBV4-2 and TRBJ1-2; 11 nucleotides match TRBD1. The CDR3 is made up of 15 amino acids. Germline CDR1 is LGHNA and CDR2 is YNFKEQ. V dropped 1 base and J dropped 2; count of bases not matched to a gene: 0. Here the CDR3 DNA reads TGTGCCAGCAGCCAAGGGACAGGGGGCAACTATGGCTACACCTTC. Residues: CASSQGTGGNYGYTF.

The CDR3 loop is CASSLGSGSNYEQYF. CDR3 nucleotides: TGTGCCAGCAGCTTGGGAAGCGGATCAAACTACGAGCAGTACTTC. The gene calls are TRBV11-2 and TRBJ2-7, with D possibly matching TRBD2 (5 bases). The CDR3 contains 15 residues. The germline V and J ends were trimmed by 3 bases and 3 bases, with 15 bases remaining between them. The germline V gene has CDR1 SGHAT and CDR2 FQNNGV.

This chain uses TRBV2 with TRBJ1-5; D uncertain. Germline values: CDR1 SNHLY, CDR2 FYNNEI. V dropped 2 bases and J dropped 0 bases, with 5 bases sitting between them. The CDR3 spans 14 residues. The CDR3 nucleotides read TGTGCCAGCAGTGAATGGTATAGCAATCAGCCCCAGCATTTT. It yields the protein CASSEWYSNQPQHF.

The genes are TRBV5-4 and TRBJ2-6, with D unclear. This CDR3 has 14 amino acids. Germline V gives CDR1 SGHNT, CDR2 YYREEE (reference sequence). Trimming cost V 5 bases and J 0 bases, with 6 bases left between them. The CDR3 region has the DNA TGTGCCAGCAGGAGTGTCTCTGGGGCCAACGTCCTGACTTTC. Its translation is CASRSVSGANVLTF.

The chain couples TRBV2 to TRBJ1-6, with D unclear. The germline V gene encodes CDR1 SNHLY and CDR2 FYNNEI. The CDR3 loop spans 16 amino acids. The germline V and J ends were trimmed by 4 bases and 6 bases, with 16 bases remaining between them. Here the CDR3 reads CASSGEQGIRNSPLHF. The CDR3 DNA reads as TGTGCCAGCAGTGGGGAGCAAGGGATCCGTAATTCACCCCTCCACTTT.

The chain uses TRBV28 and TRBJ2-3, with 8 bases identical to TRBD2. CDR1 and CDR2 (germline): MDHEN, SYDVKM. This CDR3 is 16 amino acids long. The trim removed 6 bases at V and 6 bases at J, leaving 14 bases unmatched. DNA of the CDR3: TGTGCCAGCAGCCCCCCCTCTGCGGGAGGAGTGGATACGCAGTATTTT. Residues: CASSPPSAGGVDTQYF. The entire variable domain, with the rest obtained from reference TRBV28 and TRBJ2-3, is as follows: DVKVTQSSRYLVKRTGEKVFLECVQDMDHENMFWYRQDPGLGLRLIYFSYDVKMKEKGDIPEGYSVSREKKERFSLILESASTNQTSMYLCASSPPSAGGVDTQYFGPGTRLTVL.

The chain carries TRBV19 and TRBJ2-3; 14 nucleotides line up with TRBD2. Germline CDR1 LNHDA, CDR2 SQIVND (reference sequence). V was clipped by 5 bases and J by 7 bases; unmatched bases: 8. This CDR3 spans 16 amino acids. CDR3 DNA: TGTGCCAGTAGTGCATCGACTAGCGGGAGGGCCTATACGCAGTATTTT. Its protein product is CASSASTSGRAYTQYF. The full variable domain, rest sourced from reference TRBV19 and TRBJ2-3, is DGGITQSPKYLFRKEGQNVTLSCEQNLNHDAMYWYRQDPGQGLRLIYYSQIVNDFQKGDIAEGYSVSREKKESFPLTVTSAQKNPTAFYLCASSASTSGRAYTQYFGPGTRLTVL.

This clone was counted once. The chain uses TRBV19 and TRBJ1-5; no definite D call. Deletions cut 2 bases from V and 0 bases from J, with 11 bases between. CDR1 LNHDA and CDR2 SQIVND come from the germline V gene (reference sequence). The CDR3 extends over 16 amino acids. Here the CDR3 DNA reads TGTGCCAGTAGTATAAGGCCCTCATATAGCAATCAGCCCCAGCATTTT. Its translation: CASSIRPSYSNQPQHF.

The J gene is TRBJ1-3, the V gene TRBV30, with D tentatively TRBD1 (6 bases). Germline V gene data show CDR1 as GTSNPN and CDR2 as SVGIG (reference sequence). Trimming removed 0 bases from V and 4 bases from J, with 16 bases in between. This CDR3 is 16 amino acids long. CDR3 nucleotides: TGTGCCTGGAGTGTACCTCTCCGGGACAAGGGAAACACCATATATTTT. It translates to CAWSVPLRDKGNTIYF.

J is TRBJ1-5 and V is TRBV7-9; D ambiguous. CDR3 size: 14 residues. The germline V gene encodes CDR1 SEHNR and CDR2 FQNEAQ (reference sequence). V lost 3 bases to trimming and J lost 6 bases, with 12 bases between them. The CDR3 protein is CASSLSGVGQPQHF. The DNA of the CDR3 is TGTGCCAGCAGCTTGAGCGGAGTCGGTCAGCCCCAGCATTTT.

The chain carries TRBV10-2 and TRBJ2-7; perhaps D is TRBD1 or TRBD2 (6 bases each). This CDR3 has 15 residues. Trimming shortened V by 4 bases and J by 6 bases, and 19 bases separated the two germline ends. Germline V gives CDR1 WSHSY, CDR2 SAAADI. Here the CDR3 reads CASSAANGGQSEQYF. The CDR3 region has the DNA TGCGCCAGCAGTGCGGCGAATGGGGGGCAAAGCGAGCAGTACTTC.

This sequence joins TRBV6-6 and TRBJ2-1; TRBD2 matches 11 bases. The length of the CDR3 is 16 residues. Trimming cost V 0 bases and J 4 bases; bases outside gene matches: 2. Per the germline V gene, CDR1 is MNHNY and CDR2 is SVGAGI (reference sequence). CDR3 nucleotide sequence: TGTGCCAGCAGTTACTCTGGGACTAGCGGTTACAATGAGCAGTTCTTC. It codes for CASSYSGTSGYNEQFF.

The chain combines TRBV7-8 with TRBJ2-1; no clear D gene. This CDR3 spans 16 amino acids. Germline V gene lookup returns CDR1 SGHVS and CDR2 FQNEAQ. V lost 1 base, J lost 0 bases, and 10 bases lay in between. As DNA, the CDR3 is TGTGCCAGCAGCTTAGAAGAGGTCAGCTCCTACAATGAGCAGTTCTTC. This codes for CASSLEEVSSYNEQFF.

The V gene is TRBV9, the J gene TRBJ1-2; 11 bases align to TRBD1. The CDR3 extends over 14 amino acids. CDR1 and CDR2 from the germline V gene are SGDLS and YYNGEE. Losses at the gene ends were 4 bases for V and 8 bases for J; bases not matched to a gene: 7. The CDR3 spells CASSTGQGARGYTF. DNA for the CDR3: TGTGCCAGCAGCACCGGACAGGGGGCGCGAGGCTACACCTTC.

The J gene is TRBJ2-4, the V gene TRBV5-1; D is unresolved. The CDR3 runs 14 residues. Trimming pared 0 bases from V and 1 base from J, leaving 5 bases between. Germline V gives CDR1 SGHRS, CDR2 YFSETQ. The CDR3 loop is CASSLGVAKNIQYF. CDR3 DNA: TGCGCCAGCAGCTTGGGGGTGGCCAAAAACATTCAGTACTTC.

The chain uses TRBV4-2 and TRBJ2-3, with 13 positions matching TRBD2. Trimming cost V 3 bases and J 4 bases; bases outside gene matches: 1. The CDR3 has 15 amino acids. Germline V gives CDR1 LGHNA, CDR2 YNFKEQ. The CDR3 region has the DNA TGTGCCAGCAGCCACGGACTAGCGGGAGCAGATACGCAGTATTTT. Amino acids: CASSHGLAGADTQYF.

CDR3 in amino acids: CSAPGHRTDTQYF. The CDR3 DNA follows: TGCAGCGCCCCGGGACACCGCACAGATACGCAGTATTTT. The chain employs TRBV29-1 and TRBJ2-3; D possibly corresponds to TRBD1 (6 bases). Trimming stripped 7 bases from V and 1 base from J, with 12 bases between. This CDR3 region has 13 residues. Germline CDR1 and CDR2: SQVTM and ANQGSEA.

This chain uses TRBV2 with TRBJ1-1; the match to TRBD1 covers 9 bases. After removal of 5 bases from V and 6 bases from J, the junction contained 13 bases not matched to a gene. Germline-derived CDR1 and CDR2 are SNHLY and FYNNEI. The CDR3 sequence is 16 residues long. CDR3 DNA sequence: TGTGCCAGCAGTCCAAGGGGACAGGGTCGAGTTGCTGAAGCTTTCTTT. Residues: CASSPRGQGRVAEAFF. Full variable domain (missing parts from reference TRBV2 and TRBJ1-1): EPEVTQTPSHQVTQMGQEVILRCVPISNHLYFYWYRQILGQKVEFLVSFYNNEISEKSEIFDDQFSVERPDGSNFTLKIRSTKLEDSAMYFCASSPRGQGRVAEAFFGQGTRLTVV.

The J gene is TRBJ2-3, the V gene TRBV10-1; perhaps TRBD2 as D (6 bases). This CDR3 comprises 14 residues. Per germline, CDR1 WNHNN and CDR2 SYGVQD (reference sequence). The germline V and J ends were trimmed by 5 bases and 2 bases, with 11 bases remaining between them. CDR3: CASSRGLITDTQYF. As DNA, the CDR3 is TGCGCCAGCAGTCGGGGACTTATCACAGATACGCAGTATTTT.

CDR3 DNA sequence: TGTGCCAGCAGCTTAACCCCCAGCACTGAAGCTTTCTTT. It specifies CASSLTPSTEAFF. The chain recombines TRBV7-2 with TRBJ1-1; no definite D call. V lost 2 bases to trimming and J lost 4 bases, with 8 bases between them. The CDR3 extends over 13 amino acids. Germline CDR1 and CDR2: SGHTA and FQGNSA.

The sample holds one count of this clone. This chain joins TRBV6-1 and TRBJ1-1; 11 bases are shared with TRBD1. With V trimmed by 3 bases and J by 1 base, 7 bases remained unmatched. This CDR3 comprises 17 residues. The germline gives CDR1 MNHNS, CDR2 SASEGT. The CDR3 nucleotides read TGTGCCAGCAGTGATCGGACAGGGGGCGCGAAGAACACTGAAGCTTTCTTT. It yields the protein CASSDRTGGAKNTEAFF.

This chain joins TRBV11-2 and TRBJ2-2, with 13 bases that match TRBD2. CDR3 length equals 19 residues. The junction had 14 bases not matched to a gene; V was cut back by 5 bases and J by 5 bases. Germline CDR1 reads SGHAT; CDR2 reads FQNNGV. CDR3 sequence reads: CASSRVPLGLAGTTGELFF. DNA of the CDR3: TGTGCCAGCAGCCGCGTCCCCCTGGGACTAGCGGGAACTACCGGGGAGCTGTTTTTT.

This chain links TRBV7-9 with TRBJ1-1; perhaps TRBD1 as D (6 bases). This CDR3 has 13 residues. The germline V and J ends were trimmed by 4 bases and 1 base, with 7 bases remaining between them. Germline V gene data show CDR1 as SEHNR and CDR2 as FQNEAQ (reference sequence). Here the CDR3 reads CASSSQGNTEAFF. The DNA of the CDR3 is TGTGCCAGCAGCTCACAGGGGAACACTGAAGCTTTCTTT.

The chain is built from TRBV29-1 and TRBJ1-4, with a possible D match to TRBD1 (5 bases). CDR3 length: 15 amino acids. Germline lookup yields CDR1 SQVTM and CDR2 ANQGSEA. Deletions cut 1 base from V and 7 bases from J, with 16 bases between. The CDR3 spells CSVEGRAGRGEKLFF. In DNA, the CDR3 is TGCAGCGTTGAAGGTCGCGCAGGGCGGGGTGAAAAACTGTTTTTT. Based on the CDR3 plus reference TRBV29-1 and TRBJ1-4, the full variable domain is SAVISQKPSRDICQRGTSLTIQCQVDSQVTMMFWYRQQPGQSLTLIATANQGSEATYESGFVIDKFPISRPNLTFSTLTVSNMSPEDSSIYLCSVEGRAGRGEKLFFGSGTQLSVL.

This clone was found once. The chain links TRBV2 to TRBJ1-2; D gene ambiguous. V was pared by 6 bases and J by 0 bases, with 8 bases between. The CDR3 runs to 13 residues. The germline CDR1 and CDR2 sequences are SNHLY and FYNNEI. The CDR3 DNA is TGTGCCAGCAGAGACACGGCTAACTATGGCTACACCTTC. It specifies CASRDTANYGYTF.

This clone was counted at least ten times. Here the CDR3 reads CASSPTVNGNQPQHF. The CDR3 nucleotides read TGCGCCAGCAGCCCAACAGTGAACGGCAATCAGCCCCAGCATTTT. The chain employs TRBV4-3 and TRBJ1-5; D gene uncertain. The CDR3 extends over 15 amino acids. Germline V CDR1 and CDR2: LGHNA, YSLEER. V gave up 4 bases and J gave up 2 bases, with 12 bases separating them.

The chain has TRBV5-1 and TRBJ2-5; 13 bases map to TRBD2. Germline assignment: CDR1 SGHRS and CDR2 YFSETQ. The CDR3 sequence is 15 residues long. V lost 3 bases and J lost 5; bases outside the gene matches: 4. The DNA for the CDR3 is TGCGCCAGCAGCTCCGGACTAGCGGGAGTGGAGACCCAGTACTTC. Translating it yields CASSSGLAGVETQYF.